One T cell receptor beta chain is described in this entry. The antigen is undetermined. The data derive from a study of lymphopenia after photon versus proton radiotherapy. Broader study findings: Authors raise, but do not show, better survival with proton therapy. In patients who died, overall survival fell as post-nadir TCR diversity dropped more. Oligoclonal CD8+ Temra expansion after nadir drove photon patients' diversity drop. Relative stability marked proton patients; photon patients lost diversity and naive cells.

The CDR3 contains 16 residues. Trimming removed 0 bases at V and 0 bases at J, with 9 bases between. Per the germline V gene, CDR1 is SGHNT and CDR2 is YYREEE (reference sequence). Sequenced by immunoSEQ multiplex PCR; TCRdb stores in-frame clones only, minus some. This sample carries 29,000 or so clones, roughly 87% of them seen once, and the ten largest clones take about 50%. This chain links TRBV5-4 with TRBJ2-2; no clear D. Sequences were derived from peripheral blood, sampled from a patient treated with proton-based radiotherapy. The receptor was derived from a woman aged 55-75 years with cholangiocarcinoma. Some clones in this sample may be carry-over from other donors' samples. CDR3 sequence reads: CASSLVTAANTGELFF. CDR3 nucleotides: TGTGCCAGCAGCTTGGTTACCGCAGCGAACACCGGGGAGCTGTTTTTT.